The 18 T cell receptor beta chains given below trace back to one sample, sequenced in a study of T cells after yellow fever vaccination. From the 5' RACE reads, TCRdb called clonotypes with MiXCR, one entry per CDR3 protein. Among 20,000 to 30,000 distinct CDR3 sequences listed, 4.5% were seen once. Here the sequenced sample was PBMCs, either bulk or a sorted T-cell subset (CD4+, CD8+, memory, or dextramer-sorted; not recorded which), taken on the day of the yellow fever booster vaccination. The receptors were gathered from a man aged 18 to 30 who received the YFV17D yellow fever vaccine.

This clonotype appeared many times. V is TRBV20-1 and J is TRBJ1-5; maybe TRBD1 (5 bases). This CDR3 comprises 15 residues. Trimming removed 6 bases from V and 2 bases from J, with 17 bases in between. The germline CDR1 and CDR2 sequences are DFQATT and SNEGSKA (reference sequence). CDR3 nucleotides: TGCAGTGCCGGGGCAGTTTGGGTTCGCAATCAGCCCCAGCATTTT. Translated, it gives CSAGAVWVRNQPQHF.

This clonotype was counted between two and nine times. A junction boundary mismatches the germline segment, possibly from a read error. This chain uses TRBV12-3 or TRBV12-4 with TRBJ2-3, with 9 bases that match TRBD2. CDR3 length equals 17 residues. Here the CDR3 reads CASTPLWGSGGPDTKYF. For the CDR3, the DNA is TGTGCCAGCACCCCTCTTTGGGGTAGCGGGGGTCCAGATACGAAGTATTTT.

Many counts were recorded for this clonotype. This CDR3 reads CASSLGSPGQGNEKLFF. CDR3 nucleotide sequence: TGTGCCAGCAGCTTAGGGTCCCCGGGACAGGGGAATGAAAAACTGTTTTTT. The J gene is TRBJ1-4, the V gene TRBV7-2; the match to TRBD1 covers 10 bases. Losses at the gene ends were 1 base for V and 5 bases for J; bases not matched to a gene: 7. CDR1 SGHTA and CDR2 FQGNSA come from the germline V gene. The length of the CDR3 is 17 residues.

The table lists this clonotype with many counts. The chain employs TRBV2 and TRBJ2-7; 7 bases are a match to TRBD1. CDR3 length equals 12 residues. The ends lost 5 bases at V and 4 bases at J; junction bases unmatched: 2. CDR1 is SNHLY, CDR2 FYNNEI, per germline. The CDR3 nucleotides read TGTGCCAGCAGTAAGACAGGGTACGAGCAGTACTTC. This translates into CASSKTGYEQYF. The variable domain in full, completed from reference TRBV2 and TRBJ2-7, reads EPEVTQTPSHQVTQMGQEVILRCVPISNHLYFYWYRQILGQKVEFLVSFYNNEISEKSEIFDDQFSVERPDGSNFTLKIRSTKLEDSAMYFCASSKTGYEQYFGPGTRLTVT.

CDR3 nucleotide sequence: TGTGCCAGCAGCTTTGGGGGCGCGCAGCCCCAGCATTTT. Its protein product is CASSFGGAQPQHF. This chain uses TRBV7-2 with TRBJ1-5; perhaps TRBD1 as D (6 bases). V lost 3 bases and J 7 bases, leaving 10 bases between the germline ends. CDR1 and CDR2 from the germline V gene are SGHTA and FQGNSA. The CDR3 is made up of 13 amino acids.

This clonotype has at least ten counts. The rearrangement links TRBV6-5 to TRBJ2-3; 7 positions match TRBD1. The CDR3 loop spans 14 amino acids. The germline V gene encodes CDR1 MNHEY and CDR2 SVGAGI. V was pared by 6 bases and J by 0 bases, with 3 bases of the junction left unmatched. This CDR3 is CASRQGWSTDTQYF. The CDR3 DNA reads as TGTGCCAGCAGACAGGGGTGGAGCACAGATACGCAGTATTTT.

V and J are TRBV19 and TRBJ2-7; D is tentatively TRBD1 or TRBD2 (5 bases each). This CDR3 comprises 14 residues. With 6 bases removed from V and 2 bases from J, the gap between germline ends came to 14 bases. Germline values: CDR1 LNHDA, CDR2 SQIVND (reference sequence). The CDR3 here is CASRGEGRTYEQYF. For the CDR3, the DNA is TGTGCCAGTAGAGGGGAAGGGAGAACCTACGAGCAGTACTTC.

This clonotype was recorded many times. The CDR3 region has the DNA TGTGCCAGCAGCGAGGGGTGGACCGGGGAGCTGTTTTTT. Protein: CASSEGWTGELFF. V usage is TRBV7-6 and J usage is TRBJ2-2; the D gene could be TRBD1 or TRBD2 (5 bases each). Germline CDR1 SGHVS, CDR2 FNYEAQ. V dropped 5 bases and J dropped 5 bases, with 9 bases sitting between them. CDR3 length equals 13 residues.

This clonotype has a count of ten or more. This chain uses TRBV6-1 with TRBJ2-7; the D call may be TRBD1 or TRBD2 (5 bases each). The CDR3 spans 14 residues. Germline CDR1 and CDR2: MNHNS and SASEGT. V was trimmed by 0 bases and J by 5 bases, leaving 11 bases between them. This CDR3 reads CASSEAGGRNEQYF. DNA of the CDR3: TGTGCCAGCAGTGAAGCTGGGGGACGGAACGAGCAGTACTTC.

Ten or more counts support this clonotype. This sequence joins TRBV5-1 and TRBJ2-1; 8 bases fit TRBD1. Losses at the gene ends were 2 bases for V and 0 bases for J; bases not matched to a gene: 1. The CDR3 totals 15 residues. In germline, CDR1 is SGHRS, CDR2 YFSETQ. The CDR3 reads CASSLQGDSYNEQFF. DNA of the CDR3: TGCGCCAGCAGCTTACAGGGGGACTCCTACAATGAGCAGTTCTTC.

In its sample, this clonotype was seen a few times. The rearrangement joins TRBV6-2 or TRBV6-3 to TRBJ1-5; D not certain. Germline V lookup: CDR1 MNHEY, CDR2 SVGEGT. CDR3 length: 13 amino acids. Trimming removed 7 bases at V and 6 bases at J, with 13 bases between. This CDR3 is CASKAGDGQPQHF. The CDR3 DNA sequence: TGTGCCAGCAAGGCAGGAGATGGTCAGCCCCAGCATTTT.

This clonotype was recorded at least ten times. The genes are TRBV12-3 or TRBV12-4 and TRBJ1-1; D is perhaps TRBD1 (6 bases). Trimming removed 6 bases from V and 1 base from J, with 12 bases in between. The CDR3 consists of 14 residues. The CDR3 loop is CASSTTGSNTEAFF. The CDR3 DNA reads as TGTGCCAGCAGCACGACAGGCTCGAACACTGAAGCTTTCTTT.

This clonotype was observed many times. V and J are TRBV7-9 and TRBJ1-4; the D is unclear. CDR1 is SEHNR and CDR2 is FQNEAQ in the germline V gene (reference sequence). The CDR3 is made up of 12 amino acids. V lost 7 bases and J 8 bases, leaving 11 bases between the germline ends. CDR3 bases: TGTGCCAGCACTCCCTTCGGGGAAAAACTGTTTTTT. This sequence encodes CASTPFGEKLFF.

The table lists this clonotype with many counts. J is TRBJ2-7 and V is TRBV20-1; D possibly uses TRBD1 or TRBD2 (5 bases each). This CDR3 region has 13 residues. CDR1 DFQATT and CDR2 SNEGSKA come from the germline V gene (reference sequence). V shed 7 bases and J shed 0 bases, with 13 bases lying between them. Here the CDR3 DNA reads TGCAGTGTGTTGAAGGGGAGCTCCTACGAGCAGTACTTC. Translated, it gives CSVLKGSSYEQYF.

This clonotype was detected many times. The chain recombines TRBV12-3 or TRBV12-4 with TRBJ1-1; 7 bases map to TRBD1. J was trimmed by 1 base and V by 2 bases; bases with no gene match: 4. This CDR3 region has 15 residues. CDR3 coding DNA: TGTGCCAGCAGTTTATACGGGACAGCGAACACTGAAGCTTTCTTT. Protein sequence: CASSLYGTANTEAFF.

Ten or more counts support this clonotype. The chain joins TRBV7-2 to TRBJ1-5; TRBD1 agrees at 7 bases. Losses at the gene ends were 2 bases for V and 2 bases for J; bases not matched to a gene: 0. The germline V gene has CDR1 SGHTA and CDR2 FQGNSA. CDR3 length: 14 amino acids. The chain's CDR3 is CASSLRGRNQPQHF. CDR3 nucleotides: TGTGCCAGCAGCTTAAGGGGGCGCAATCAGCCCCAGCATTTT. The complete variable domain, with remaining parts taken from reference TRBV7-2 and TRBJ1-5, reads GAGVSQSPSNKVTEKGKDVELRCDPISGHTALYWYRQSLGQGLEFLIYFQGNSAPDKSGLPSDRFSAERTGGSVSTLTIQRTQQEDSAVYLCASSLRGRNQPQHFGDGTRLSIL.

The table lists this clonotype with a few counts. This rearrangement joins TRBV5-1 to TRBJ2-5; perhaps TRBD1 as D (5 bases). V lost 2 bases and J 3 bases, leaving 11 bases between the germline ends. Germline assignment: CDR1 SGHRS and CDR2 YFSETQ. There are 14 residues in the CDR3. The CDR3 region has the DNA TGCGCCAGCAGCTTAATTACAGGAGAAGAGACCCAGTACTTC. Translation gives CASSLITGEETQYF.

This clonotype came up many times. This sequence joins TRBV4-2 and TRBJ1-2, with D unresolved. Germline V lookup: CDR1 LGHNA, CDR2 YNFKEQ. V dropped 0 bases and J dropped 0 bases, with 5 bases sitting between them. There are 14 residues in the CDR3. In nucleotides, the CDR3 is TGTGCCAGCAGCCAAGAAGGGTCTAACTATGGCTACACCTTC. This gives the protein CASSQEGSNYGYTF.